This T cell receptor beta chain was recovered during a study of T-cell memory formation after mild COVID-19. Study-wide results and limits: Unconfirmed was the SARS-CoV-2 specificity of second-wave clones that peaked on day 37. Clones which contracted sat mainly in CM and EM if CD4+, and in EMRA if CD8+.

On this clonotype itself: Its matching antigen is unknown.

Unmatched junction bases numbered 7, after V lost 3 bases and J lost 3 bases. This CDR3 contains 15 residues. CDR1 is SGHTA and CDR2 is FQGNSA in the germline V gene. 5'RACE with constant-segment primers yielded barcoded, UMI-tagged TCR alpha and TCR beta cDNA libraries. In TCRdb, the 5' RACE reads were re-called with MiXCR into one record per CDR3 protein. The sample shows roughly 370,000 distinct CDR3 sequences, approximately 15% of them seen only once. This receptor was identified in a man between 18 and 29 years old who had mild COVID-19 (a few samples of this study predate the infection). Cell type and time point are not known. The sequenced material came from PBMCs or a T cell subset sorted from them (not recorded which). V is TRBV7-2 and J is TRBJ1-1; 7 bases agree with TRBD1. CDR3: CASSFSTGVDTEAFF. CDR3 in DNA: TGTGCCAGCAGCTTTTCTACAGGGGTGGACACTGAAGCTTTCTTT.